The 3 T cell receptor beta chains listed next were all sequenced from one sample in a study of blood T cells in healthy people across ages. Primers used in a second PCR of roughly 6 to 11 cycles were a sample-barcoded 5' primer and a J-beta primer mix. TCRdb reprocessed the 5' RACE reads via MiXCR and lists one record per CDR3 protein. The sample lists around 990,000 distinct CDR3 sequences; 35% to 40% were seen once. The sequenced sample was blood. The receptors were sampled from a man aged 18 to 30 in good health.

CDR3 in amino acids: CASSMRRTDNGYTF. DNA for the CDR3: TGTGCCAGCAGCATGAGGCGGACAGACAATGGCTACACCTTC. The V gene is TRBV7-9, the J gene TRBJ1-2; D possibly corresponds to TRBD1 (6 bases). The CDR3 consists of 14 residues. Trimming pared 5 bases from V and 6 bases from J, leaving 16 bases between. Germline CDR1 SEHNR, CDR2 FQNEAQ (reference sequence).

This sequence joins TRBV10-3 and TRBJ1-5, with a possible D match to TRBD1 (6 bases). V was shortened by 6 bases and J by 4 bases, with 16 bases between the two germline ends. The CDR3 runs 15 residues. Germline loops: CDR1 ENHRY, CDR2 SYGVKD. The CDR3 sequence is CAISGGRGDNQPQHF. For the CDR3, the DNA is TGTGCCATCAGCGGGGGCAGGGGCGATAATCAGCCCCAGCATTTT.

This clonotype has a handful of counts. This chain links TRBV9 with TRBJ1-5; D is unresolved. The germline V gene encodes CDR1 SGDLS and CDR2 YYNGEE. The CDR3 has 15 amino acids. The V end lost 0 bases, the J end lost 0 bases, and 7 bases lay between the germline ends. As DNA, the CDR3 is TGTGCCAGCAGCGTAGGTGGCAGTAGCAATCAGCCCCAGCATTTT. Protein sequence: CASSVGGSSNQPQHF.